The sample holds a few counts of the clone carrying this T cell receptor (beta chain). Assay: immunoSEQ multiplex PCR; the TCRdb copy retains only in-frame clones and omits some. The repertoire holds approximately 110,000 clones, with 80% to 95% as singletons. The data were taken from a study of T cell changes during pregnancy in multiple sclerosis. The clonotype originates from a female donor with multiple sclerosis, enrolled in a pregnancy study. The sample consisted of peripheral blood, taken in the third trimester of pregnancy.

CDR3: CAGSRDPGAFF. The CDR3 DNA sequence: TGTGCCGGGTCCCGGGATCCTGGAGCTTTCTTT. The rearrangement uses TRBV30 and TRBJ1-1; no clear D. Germline V lookup: CDR1 GTSNPN, CDR2 SVGIG (reference sequence). V lost 8 bases to trimming and J lost 10 bases, with 17 bases between them. The length of the CDR3 is 11 residues.